A single sample gave rise to the 10 T cell receptor beta chains below, sequenced in a study of blood T cell repertoires in COVID-19. Clones were sequenced by immunoSEQ multiplex PCR, and TCRdb holds only the in-frame ones, with some missing. The data contain roughly 280,000 clones, 80% to 95% of them singletons. The sample consisted of PBMCs or T cells enriched from blood (not recorded which). The receptors derive from a man aged 35 to 55 who had been exposed to COVID-19.

This CDR3 reads CAISEQGANEQFF. In nucleotides, the CDR3 is TGTGCCATCAGTGAGCAGGGGGCAAATGAGCAGTTCTTC. The V and J genes are TRBV10-3 and TRBJ2-1; TRBD1 agrees at 8 bases. This CDR3 region has 13 residues. Trimming removed 2 bases from V and 7 bases from J; junction bases left unmatched: 1. The germline V gene encodes CDR1 ENHRY and CDR2 SYGVKD.

J is TRBJ1-1 and V is TRBV24-1; 9 positions match TRBD1. V trimming: 9 bases; J trimming: 4 bases; junction bases outside the gene matches: 14. Germline assignment: CDR1 KGHDR and CDR2 SFDVKD. The CDR3 extends over 16 amino acids. CDR3 nucleotide sequence: TGTGCCACCTGTCGCGCGGGGACAGGGAGTTTCACTGAAGCTTTCTTT. Translating gives CATCRAGTGSFTEAFF.

The chain employs TRBV5-1 and TRBJ1-1; 10 bases match TRBD1. Germline values: CDR1 SGHRS, CDR2 YFSETQ. V shed 0 bases, J shed 4 bases, and the junction held 3 bases outside the gene matches. The CDR3 sequence is 15 residues long. Here the CDR3 reads CASSLAGQGSTEAFF. The DNA of the CDR3 is TGCGCCAGCAGCTTGGCGGGACAGGGGAGCACTGAAGCTTTCTTT.

This clone was seen once. The V gene is TRBV21-1, the J gene TRBJ2-7; the table names TRBD2, a call not compared with the DNA. TRBV21-1 is flagged as a pseudogene. The CDR3 has 19 residues. The CDR3 coding sequence is TGTGCCAGCAGCAAAGCGCTTTTAGGGACTAGCGGAGGGCAGTACGAGCAGTACTTC. Its protein product is CASSKALLGTSGGQYEQYF.

The chain employs TRBV24-1 and TRBJ2-5, with a weak D call TRBD1 (7 bases). V lost 4 bases and J 5 bases, leaving 19 bases between the germline ends. The germline V gene has CDR1 KGHDR and CDR2 SFDVKD. The CDR3 is made up of 16 amino acids. The CDR3 here is CATSDSHRQGGETQYF. The CDR3 DNA reads as TGTGCCACCAGTGACTCCCATAGACAGGGAGGCGAGACCCAGTACTTC.

This clone was picked up one time. The rearrangement uses TRBV18 and TRBJ1-5; possible D gene TRBD1, 6 bases. Germline CDR1 is KGHSH and CDR2 is LQKENI. There are 17 residues in the CDR3. Trimming cost V 0 bases and J 5 bases, with 17 bases left between them. CDR3 coding DNA: TGTGCCAGCTCACCACCTGGCGGGTACAGGGCGCATCAGCCCCAGCATTTT. Amino acids: CASSPPGGYRAHQPQHF.

The chain carries TRBV29-1 and TRBJ2-1; 13 positions match TRBD2. CDR3 size: 18 residues. With 3 bases clipped from V and 0 bases from J, the junction kept 8 bases outside the gene matches. CDR1 and CDR2 (germline): SQVTM, ANQGSEA. The CDR3, as DNA: TGCAGCGTTGACGGGACTAGCGGGAACTTTAGCTCCTACAATGAGCAGTTCTTC. Amino acids: CSVDGTSGNFSSYNEQFF.

The chain joins TRBV28 to TRBJ2-7; TRBD1 matches 7 bases. V dropped 2 bases and J dropped 6; count of bases not matched to a gene: 4. From germline, CDR1 is MDHEN and CDR2 SYDVKM. The CDR3 is 13 amino acids. The CDR3 is CASSLQGVVEQYF. CDR3 DNA: TGTGCCAGCAGTTTACAGGGGGTAGTCGAGCAGTACTTC.

The chain joins TRBV13 to TRBJ2-7, with 8 bases identical to TRBD2. This CDR3 spans 15 amino acids. The V gene end was trimmed by 5 bases and the J gene end by 3 bases; junction bases not matched to a gene: 9. In germline, CDR1 is PRHDT, CDR2 FYEKMQ (reference sequence). The CDR3 DNA reads as TGTGCCAGCAGCGATCGGACACTAGCGGACTACGAGCAGTACTTC. It encodes CASSDRTLADYEQYF.

V usage is TRBV6-4 and J usage is TRBJ2-1, with TRBD2 identical over 11 bases. The V gene's germline CDR1 is MRHNA and CDR2 SNTAGT. The V segment lost 3 bases and the J segment 0 bases; nucleotides outside the gene matches: 1. CDR3 length: 16 amino acids. For the CDR3, the DNA is TGTGCCAGCAGTGAACTAGCGGGAGTCTCCTACAATGAGCAGTTCTTC. It is translated as CASSELAGVSYNEQFF.